Each of the 2 T cell receptor beta chains below was sequenced from the same sample in a study of blood T cell repertoires in COVID-19. This table comes from immunoSEQ multiplex PCR, and its TCRdb copy is limited to in-frame clones, with some not included. The sample includes some 110,000 clones, 60% to 85% of them seen just once. The material sequenced was peripheral blood. The receptors stem from a man older than 75 with COVID-19, enrolled during active disease.

V is TRBV9 and J is TRBJ1-5; perhaps TRBD1 as D (6 bases). V was clipped by 0 bases and J by 0 bases, with 13 bases between them. The CDR3 sequence is 17 residues long. CDR1 is SGDLS, CDR2 YYNGEE, per germline. The CDR3 DNA is TGTGCCAGCAGCGTAGAAGGGGGACCTTATAGCAATCAGCCCCAGCATTTT. Protein product: CASSVEGGPYSNQPQHF.

This clone was detected once. The rearrangement links TRBV6-2 or TRBV6-3 to TRBJ2-7, with 7 bases aligning to TRBD2. Germline-derived CDR1 and CDR2 are MNHEY and SVGEGT. The CDR3 length is 15 residues. V was clipped by 6 bases and J by 5 bases; unmatched bases: 13. The CDR3 loop reads CASSSGAAGENEQYF. In DNA form, the CDR3 reads TGTGCCAGCAGCTCAGGCGCGGCGGGAGAGAACGAGCAGTACTTC.